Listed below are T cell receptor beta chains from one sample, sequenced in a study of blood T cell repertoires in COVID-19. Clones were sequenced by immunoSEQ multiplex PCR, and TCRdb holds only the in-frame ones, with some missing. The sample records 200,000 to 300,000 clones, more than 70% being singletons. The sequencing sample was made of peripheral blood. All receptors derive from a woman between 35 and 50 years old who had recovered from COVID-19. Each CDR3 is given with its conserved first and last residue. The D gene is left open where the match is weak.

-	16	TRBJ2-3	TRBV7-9	CASSLDGGASTDTQYF	TGTGCCAGCAGCTTAGACGGCGGAGCTAGCACAGATACGCAGTATTTT
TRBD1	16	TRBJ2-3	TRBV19	CASTPRVTGVEDTQYF	TGTGCCAGTACCCCGCGTGTGACAGGGGTCGAGGATACGCAGTATTTT
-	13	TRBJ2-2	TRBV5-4	CASSSRGTGELFF	TGTGCCAGCAGCTCCCGGGGCACCGGGGAGCTGTTTTTT
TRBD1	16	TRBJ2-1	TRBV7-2	CASSKAQGVAYNEQFF	TGTGCCAGCAGCAAGGCACAGGGGGTAGCCTACAATGAGCAGTTCTTC
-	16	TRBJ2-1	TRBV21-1	CASSKWGSRHPNEQFF	TGTGCCAGCAGCAAATGGGGCTCCCGCCACCCTAATGAGCAGTTCTTC
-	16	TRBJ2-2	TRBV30	CAWSAAGRPWRGELFF	TGTGCCTGGAGTGCTGCGGGCCGACCATGGAGGGGGGAGCTGTTTTTT
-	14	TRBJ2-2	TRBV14	CASSQEGRSGELFF	TGTGCCAGCAGCCAAGAGGGGCGAAGCGGGGAGCTGTTTTTT
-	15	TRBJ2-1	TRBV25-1	CASSDILRGYNEQFF	TGTGCCAGCAGTGATATCCTACGGGGCTACAATGAGCAGTTCTTC
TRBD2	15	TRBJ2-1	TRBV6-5	CASSLAGGRYNEQFF	TGTGCCAGCAGTCTAGCGGGAGGCCGATACAATGAGCAGTTCTTC
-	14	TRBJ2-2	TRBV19	CASSLTANTGELFF	TGTGCCAGTAGTTTGACAGCGAACACCGGGGAGCTGTTTTTT
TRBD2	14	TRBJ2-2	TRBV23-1	CASRGGDPPGELFF	TGCGCCAGCCGGGGGGGGGACCCCCCCGGGGAGCTGTTTTTT
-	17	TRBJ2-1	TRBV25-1	CASSAQPGEQAHGEQFF	TGTGCCAGCAGTGCCCAACCGGGGGAACAGGCGCATGGTGAGCAGTTCTTC
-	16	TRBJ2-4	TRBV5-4	CASSLGEETAKNIQYF	TGTGCCAGCAGCCTCGGGGAGGAGACAGCCAAAAACATTCAGTACTTC
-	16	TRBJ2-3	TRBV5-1	CASSLVGGGTTDTQYF	TGCGCCAGCAGCTTGGTGGGCGGCGGGACCACAGATACGCAGTATTTT
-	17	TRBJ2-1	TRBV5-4	CASSLDPTGTPYNEQFF	TGTGCCAGCAGCTTGGACCCGACAGGGACTCCATACAATGAGCAGTTCTTC
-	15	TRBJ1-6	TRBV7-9	CASSLSGVRDSPLHF	TGTGCCAGCAGTCTTAGCGGAGTACGGGATTCACCCCTCCACTTT
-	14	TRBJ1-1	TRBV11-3	CASTSPQGGTEAFF	TGTGCCAGCACCTCACCCCAGGGTGGGACTGAAGCTTTCTTT
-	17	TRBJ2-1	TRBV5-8	CASSLVAWGRSYNEQFF	TGTGCCAGCAGCTTGGTGGCTTGGGGGAGGTCCTACAATGAGCAGTTCTTC